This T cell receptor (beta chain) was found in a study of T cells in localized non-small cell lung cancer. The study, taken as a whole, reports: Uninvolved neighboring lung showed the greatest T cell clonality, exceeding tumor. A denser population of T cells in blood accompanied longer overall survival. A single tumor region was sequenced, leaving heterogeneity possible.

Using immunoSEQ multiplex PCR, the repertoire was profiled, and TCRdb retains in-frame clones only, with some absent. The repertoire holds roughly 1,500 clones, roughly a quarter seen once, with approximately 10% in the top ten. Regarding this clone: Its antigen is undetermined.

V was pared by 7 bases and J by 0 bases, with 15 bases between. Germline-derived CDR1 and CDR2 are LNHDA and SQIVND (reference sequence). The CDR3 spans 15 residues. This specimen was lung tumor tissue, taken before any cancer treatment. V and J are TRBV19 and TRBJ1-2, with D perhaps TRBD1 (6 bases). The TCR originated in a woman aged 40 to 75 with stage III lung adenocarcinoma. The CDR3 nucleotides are TGTGCCAGTACCACCCTGGACAGAGCTAACTATGGCTACACCTTC. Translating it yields CASTTLDRANYGYTF.